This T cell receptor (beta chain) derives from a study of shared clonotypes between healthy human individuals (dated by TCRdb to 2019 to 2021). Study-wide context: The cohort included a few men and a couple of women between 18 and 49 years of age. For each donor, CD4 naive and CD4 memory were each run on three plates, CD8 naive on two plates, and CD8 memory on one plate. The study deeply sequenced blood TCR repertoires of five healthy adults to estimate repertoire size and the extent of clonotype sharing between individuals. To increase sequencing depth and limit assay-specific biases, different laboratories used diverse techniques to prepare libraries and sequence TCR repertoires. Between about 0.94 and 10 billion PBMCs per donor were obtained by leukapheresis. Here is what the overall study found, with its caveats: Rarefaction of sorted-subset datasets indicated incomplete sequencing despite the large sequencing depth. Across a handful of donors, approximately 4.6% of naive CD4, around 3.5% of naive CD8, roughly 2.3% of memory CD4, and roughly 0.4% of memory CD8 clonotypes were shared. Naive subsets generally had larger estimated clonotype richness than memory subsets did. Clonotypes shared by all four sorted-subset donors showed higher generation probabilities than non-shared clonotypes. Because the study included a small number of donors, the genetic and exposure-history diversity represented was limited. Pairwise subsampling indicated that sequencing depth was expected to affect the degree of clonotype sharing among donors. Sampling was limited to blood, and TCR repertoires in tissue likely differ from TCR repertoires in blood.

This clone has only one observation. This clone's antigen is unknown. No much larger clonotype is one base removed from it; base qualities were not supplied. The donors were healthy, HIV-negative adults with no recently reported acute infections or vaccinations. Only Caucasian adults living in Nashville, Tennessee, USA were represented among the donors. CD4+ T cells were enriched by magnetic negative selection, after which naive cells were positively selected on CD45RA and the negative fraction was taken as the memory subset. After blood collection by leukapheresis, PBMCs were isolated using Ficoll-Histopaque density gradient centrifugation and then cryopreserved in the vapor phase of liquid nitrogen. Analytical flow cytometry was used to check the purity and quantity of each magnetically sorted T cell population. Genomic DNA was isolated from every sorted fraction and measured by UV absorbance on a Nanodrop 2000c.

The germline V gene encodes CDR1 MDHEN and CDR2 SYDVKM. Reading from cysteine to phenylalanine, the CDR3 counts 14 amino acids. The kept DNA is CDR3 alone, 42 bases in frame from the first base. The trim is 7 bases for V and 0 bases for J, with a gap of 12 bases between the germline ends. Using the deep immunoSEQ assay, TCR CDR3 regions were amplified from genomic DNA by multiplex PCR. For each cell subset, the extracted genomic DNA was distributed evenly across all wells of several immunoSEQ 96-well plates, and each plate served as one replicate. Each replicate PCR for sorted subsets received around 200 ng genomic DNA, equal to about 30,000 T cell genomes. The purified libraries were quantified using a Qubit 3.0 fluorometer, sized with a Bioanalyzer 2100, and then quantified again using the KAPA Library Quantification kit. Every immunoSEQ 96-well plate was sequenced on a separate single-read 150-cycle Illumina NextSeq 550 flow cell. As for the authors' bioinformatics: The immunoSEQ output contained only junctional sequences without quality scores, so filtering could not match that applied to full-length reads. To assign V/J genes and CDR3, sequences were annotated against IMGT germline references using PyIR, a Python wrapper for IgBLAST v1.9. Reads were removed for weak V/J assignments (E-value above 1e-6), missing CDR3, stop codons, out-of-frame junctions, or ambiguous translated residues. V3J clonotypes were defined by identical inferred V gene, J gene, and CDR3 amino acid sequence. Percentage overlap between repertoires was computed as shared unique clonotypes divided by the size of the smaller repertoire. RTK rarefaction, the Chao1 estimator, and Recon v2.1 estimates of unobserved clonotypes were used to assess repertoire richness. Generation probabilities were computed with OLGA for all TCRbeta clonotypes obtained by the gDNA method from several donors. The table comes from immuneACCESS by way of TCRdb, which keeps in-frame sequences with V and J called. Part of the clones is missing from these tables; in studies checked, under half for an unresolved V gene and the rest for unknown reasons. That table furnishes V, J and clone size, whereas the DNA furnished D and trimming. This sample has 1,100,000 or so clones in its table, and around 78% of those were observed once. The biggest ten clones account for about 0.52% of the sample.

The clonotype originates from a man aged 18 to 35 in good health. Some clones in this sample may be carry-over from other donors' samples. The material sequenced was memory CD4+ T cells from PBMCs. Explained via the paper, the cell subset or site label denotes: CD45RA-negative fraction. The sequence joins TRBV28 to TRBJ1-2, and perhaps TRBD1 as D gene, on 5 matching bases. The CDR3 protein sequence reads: CASNLRQSNYGYTF. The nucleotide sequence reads TGTGCCAGCAACCTAAGACAGTCTAACTATGGCTACACCTTC.